This T cell receptor beta chain derives from a study of T cell responses to AZD1222 COVID-19 vaccine. The junction had 6 bases not matched to a gene; V was cut back by 6 bases and J by 13 bases. CDR3 size: 11 residues. CDR1 and CDR2 (germline): SGHNT, YENEEA. The method was immunoSEQ multiplex PCR; TCRdb's version includes in-frame clones alone and lacks a portion of them. The sample has some 140,000 clones, around 93% seen once; the top ten hold approximately 6.9%. The V gene is TRBV11-3, the J gene TRBJ1-1; 9 positions match TRBD1. The clonotype was recovered from an adult who received the AZD1222 COVID-19 vaccine. This specimen consisted of peripheral blood, obtained 28 days after the second AZD1222 dose. The CDR3 sequence: CASRDRGISFF. The CDR3 DNA follows: TGTGCCAGCAGAGACAGGGGGATTAGTTTCTTT.